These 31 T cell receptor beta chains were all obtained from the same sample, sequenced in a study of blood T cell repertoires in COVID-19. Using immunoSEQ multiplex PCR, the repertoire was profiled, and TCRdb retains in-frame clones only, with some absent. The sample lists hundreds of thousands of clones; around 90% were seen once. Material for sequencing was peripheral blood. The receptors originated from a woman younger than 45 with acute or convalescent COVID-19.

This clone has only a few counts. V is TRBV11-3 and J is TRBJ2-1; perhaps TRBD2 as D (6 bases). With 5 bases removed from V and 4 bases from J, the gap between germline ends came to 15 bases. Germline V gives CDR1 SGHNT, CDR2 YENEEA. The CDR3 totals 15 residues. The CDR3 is CASSGDASEYNEQFF. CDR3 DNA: TGTGCCAGCAGCGGAGACGCTAGCGAGTACAATGAGCAGTTCTTC. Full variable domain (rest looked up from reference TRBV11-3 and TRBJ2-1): EAGVVQSPRYKIIEKKQPVAFWCNPISGHNTLYWYLQNLGQGPELLIRYENEEAVDDSQLPKDRFSAERLKGVDSTLKIQPAELGDSAVYLCASSGDASEYNEQFFGPGTRLTVL.

In DNA form, the CDR3 reads TGCGCCAGCAGCTTGGATCCCCGTTACAATGAGCAGTTCTTC. Protein product: CASSLDPRYNEQFF. The chain combines TRBV5-1 with TRBJ2-1; D gene uncertain. V was clipped by 0 bases and J by 4 bases, with 8 bases between them. The CDR3 runs 14 residues. CDR1 and CDR2 (germline): SGHRS, YFSETQ.

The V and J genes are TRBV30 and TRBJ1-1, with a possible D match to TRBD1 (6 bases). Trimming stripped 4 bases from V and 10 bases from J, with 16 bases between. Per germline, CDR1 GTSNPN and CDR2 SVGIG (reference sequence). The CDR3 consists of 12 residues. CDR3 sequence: CAWTRAPGVAFF. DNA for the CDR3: TGTGCCTGGACCAGGGCCCCAGGGGTAGCTTTCTTT. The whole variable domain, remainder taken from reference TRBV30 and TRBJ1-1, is SQTIHQWPATLVQPVGSPLSLECTVEGTSNPNLYWYRQAAGRGLQLLFYSVGIGQISSEVPQNLSASRPQDRQFILSSKKLLLSDSGFYLCAWTRAPGVAFFGQGTRLTVV.

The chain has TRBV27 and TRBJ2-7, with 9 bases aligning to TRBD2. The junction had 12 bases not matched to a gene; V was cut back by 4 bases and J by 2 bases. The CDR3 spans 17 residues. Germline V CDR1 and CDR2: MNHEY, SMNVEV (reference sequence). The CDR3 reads CASSSNQGLASPYEQYF. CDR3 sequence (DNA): TGTGCCAGCAGTTCGAATCAAGGACTAGCGAGTCCCTACGAGCAGTACTTC.

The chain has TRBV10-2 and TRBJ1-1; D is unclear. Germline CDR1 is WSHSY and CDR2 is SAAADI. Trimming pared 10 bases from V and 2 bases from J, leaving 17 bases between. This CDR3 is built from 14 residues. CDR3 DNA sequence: TGCGCCATTAAGGATGGCGGATCTAACACTGAAGCTTTCTTT. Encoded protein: CAIKDGGSNTEAFF.

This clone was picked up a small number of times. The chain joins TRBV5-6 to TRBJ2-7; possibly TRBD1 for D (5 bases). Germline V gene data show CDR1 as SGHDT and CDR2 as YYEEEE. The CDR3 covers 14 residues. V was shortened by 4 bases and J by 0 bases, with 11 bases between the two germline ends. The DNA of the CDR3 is TGTGCCAGCAGCAGGACAATGGCCTCCTACGAGCAGTACTTC. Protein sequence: CASSRTMASYEQYF.

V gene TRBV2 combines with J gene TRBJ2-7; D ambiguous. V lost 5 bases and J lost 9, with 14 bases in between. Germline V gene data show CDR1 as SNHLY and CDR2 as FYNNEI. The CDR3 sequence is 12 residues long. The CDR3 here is CASSPSGSAQYF. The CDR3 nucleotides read TGTGCCAGCAGTCCGTCCGGGTCGGCGCAGTACTTC. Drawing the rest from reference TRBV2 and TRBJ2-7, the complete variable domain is EPEVTQTPSHQVTQMGQEVILRCVPISNHLYFYWYRQILGQKVEFLVSFYNNEISEKSEIFDDQFSVERPDGSNFTLKIRSTKLEDSAMYFCASSPSGSAQYFGPGTRLTVT.

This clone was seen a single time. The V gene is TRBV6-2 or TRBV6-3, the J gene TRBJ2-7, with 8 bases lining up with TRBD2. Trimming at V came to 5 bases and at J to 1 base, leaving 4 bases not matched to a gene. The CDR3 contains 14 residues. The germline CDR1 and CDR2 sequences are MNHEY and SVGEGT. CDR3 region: CASSPSGRSYEQYF. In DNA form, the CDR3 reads TGTGCCAGCAGTCCCAGCGGGAGATCCTACGAGCAGTACTTC.

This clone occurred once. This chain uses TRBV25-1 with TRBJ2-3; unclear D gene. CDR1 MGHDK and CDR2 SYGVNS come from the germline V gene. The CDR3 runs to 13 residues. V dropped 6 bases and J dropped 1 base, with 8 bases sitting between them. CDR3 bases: TGTGCCAGCAGCCTAACGGGCACAGATACGCAGTATTTT. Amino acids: CASSLTGTDTQYF.

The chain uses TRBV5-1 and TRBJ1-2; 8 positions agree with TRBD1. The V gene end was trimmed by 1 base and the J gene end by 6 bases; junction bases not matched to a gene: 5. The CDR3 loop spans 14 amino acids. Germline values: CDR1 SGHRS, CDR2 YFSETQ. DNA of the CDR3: TGCGCCAGCAGCTTGACCACAGGGGGGAATGGCTACACCTTC. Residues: CASSLTTGGNGYTF.

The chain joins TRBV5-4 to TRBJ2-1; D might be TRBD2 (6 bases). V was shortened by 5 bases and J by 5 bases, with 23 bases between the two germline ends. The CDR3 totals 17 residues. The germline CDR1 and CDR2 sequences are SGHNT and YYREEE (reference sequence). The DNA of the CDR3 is TGTGCCAGCAGTCCTCGGGGACTTCTGACAAGGGACAATGAGCAGTTCTTC. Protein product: CASSPRGLLTRDNEQFF.

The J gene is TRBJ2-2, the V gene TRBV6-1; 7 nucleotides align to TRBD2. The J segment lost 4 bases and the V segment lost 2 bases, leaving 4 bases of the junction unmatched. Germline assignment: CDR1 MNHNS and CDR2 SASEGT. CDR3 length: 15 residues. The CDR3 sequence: CASSELADTTGELFF. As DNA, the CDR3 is TGTGCCAGCAGTGAACTAGCGGACACCACCGGGGAGCTGTTTTTT.

In DNA form, the CDR3 reads TGTGCCAGCAGCTCGGGACAACGGAACTTCCAAGAGACCCAGTACTTC. This translates into CASSSGQRNFQETQYF. The chain uses TRBV7-2 and TRBJ2-5; D is possibly TRBD1 (6 bases). Germline V gives CDR1 SGHTA, CDR2 FQGNSA. The CDR3 consists of 16 residues. Trimming removed 4 bases from V and 1 base from J, with 16 bases in between. The whole variable domain, remainder taken from reference TRBV7-2 and TRBJ2-5, is GAGVSQSPSNKVTEKGKDVELRCDPISGHTALYWYRQSLGQGLEFLIYFQGNSAPDKSGLPSDRFSAERTGGSVSTLTIQRTQQEDSAVYLCASSSGQRNFQETQYFGPGTRLLVL.

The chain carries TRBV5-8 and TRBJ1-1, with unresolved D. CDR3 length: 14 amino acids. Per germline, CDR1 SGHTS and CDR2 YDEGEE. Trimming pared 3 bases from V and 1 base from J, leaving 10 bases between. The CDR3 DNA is TGTGCCAGCAGCTCTCGAGACAAGAACACTGAAGCTTTCTTT. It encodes CASSSRDKNTEAFF.

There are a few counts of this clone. CDR3 nucleotide sequence: TGTGCCAGCAGCTTAGGTAGTGATTCACCCCTCCACTTT. Translating gives CASSLGSDSPLHF. V usage is TRBV7-9 and J usage is TRBJ1-6; the D is unclear. Germline lookup yields CDR1 SEHNR and CDR2 FQNEAQ (reference sequence). V lost 1 base, J lost 8 bases, and 6 bases lay in between. CDR3 length: 13 amino acids.

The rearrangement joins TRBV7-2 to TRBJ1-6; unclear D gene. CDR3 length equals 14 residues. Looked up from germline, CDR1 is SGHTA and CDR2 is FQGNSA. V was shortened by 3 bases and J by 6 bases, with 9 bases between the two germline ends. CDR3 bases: TGTGCCAGCAGCTTTACCAGAATTAATTCACCCCTCCACTTT. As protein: CASSFTRINSPLHF.

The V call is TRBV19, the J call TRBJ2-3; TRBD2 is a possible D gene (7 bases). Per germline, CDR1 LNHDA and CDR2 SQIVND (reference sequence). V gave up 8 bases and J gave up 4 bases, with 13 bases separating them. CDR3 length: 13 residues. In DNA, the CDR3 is TGTGCCAGTTCAAGGGGGGGACCAGATACGCAGTATTTT. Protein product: CASSRGGPDTQYF.

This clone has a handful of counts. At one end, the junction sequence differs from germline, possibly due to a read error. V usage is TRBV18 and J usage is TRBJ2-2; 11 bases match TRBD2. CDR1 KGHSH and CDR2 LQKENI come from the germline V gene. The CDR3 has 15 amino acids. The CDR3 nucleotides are TGTGCCAGCTCTCCACGGACTAGCGGGACCGGGGAGCTGTTTTTT. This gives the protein CASSPRTSGTGELFF.

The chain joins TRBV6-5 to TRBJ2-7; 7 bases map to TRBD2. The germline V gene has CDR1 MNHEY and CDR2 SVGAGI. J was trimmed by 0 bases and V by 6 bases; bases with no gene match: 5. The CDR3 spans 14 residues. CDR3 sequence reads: CASSSPGGSYEQYF. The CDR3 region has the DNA TGTGCCAGCAGCAGTCCGGGGGGCTCCTACGAGCAGTACTTC.

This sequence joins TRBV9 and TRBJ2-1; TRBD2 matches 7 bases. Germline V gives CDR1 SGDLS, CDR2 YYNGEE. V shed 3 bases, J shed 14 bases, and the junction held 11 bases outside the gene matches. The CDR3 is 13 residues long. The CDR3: CASSASLRDYEFF. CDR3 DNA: TGTGCCAGCAGCGCCTCACTCCGGGACTATGAGTTCTTC.

In DNA form, the CDR3 reads TGTGCCAGCAGCCAAAGTTTGTACCGGGACAACCAAGAGACCCAGTACTTC. As protein: CASSQSLYRDNQETQYF. The V gene is TRBV14, the J gene TRBJ2-5; possibly TRBD1 for D (6 bases). This CDR3 has 17 amino acids. CDR1 SGHDN and CDR2 FVKESK come from the germline V gene. The V and J ends lost 2 bases and 0 bases respectively, with 16 bases between them.

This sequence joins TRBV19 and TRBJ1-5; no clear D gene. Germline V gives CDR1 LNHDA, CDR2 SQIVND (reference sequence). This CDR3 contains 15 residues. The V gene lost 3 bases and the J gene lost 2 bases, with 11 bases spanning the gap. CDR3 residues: CASSMRTRGNQPQHF. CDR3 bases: TGTGCCAGTAGTATGCGAACGAGGGGCAATCAGCCCCAGCATTTT. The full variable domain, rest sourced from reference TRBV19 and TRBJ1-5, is DGGITQSPKYLFRKEGQNVTLSCEQNLNHDAMYWYRQDPGQGLRLIYYSQIVNDFQKGDIAEGYSVSREKKESFPLTVTSAQKNPTAFYLCASSMRTRGNQPQHFGDGTRLSIL.

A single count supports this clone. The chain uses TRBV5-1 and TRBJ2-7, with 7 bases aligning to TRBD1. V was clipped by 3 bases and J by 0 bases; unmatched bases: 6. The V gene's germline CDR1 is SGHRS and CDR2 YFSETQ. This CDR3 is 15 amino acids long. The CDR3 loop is CASSWSRDSSYEQYF. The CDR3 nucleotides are TGCGCCAGCAGCTGGAGCCGGGACAGCTCCTACGAGCAGTACTTC.

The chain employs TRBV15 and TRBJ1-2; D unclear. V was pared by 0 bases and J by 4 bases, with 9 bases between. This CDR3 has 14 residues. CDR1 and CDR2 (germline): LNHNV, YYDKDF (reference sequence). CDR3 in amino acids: CATSRDLSGYGYTF. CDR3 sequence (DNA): TGTGCCACCAGCAGAGATTTGAGTGGCTATGGCTACACCTTC.

CDR3 DNA: TGTGCCAGCAGCTTAGACTCGTTGAGGTCCTACGAGCAGTACTTC. It specifies CASSLDSLRSYEQYF. J is TRBJ2-7 and V is TRBV11-3; D remains ambiguous. From germline, CDR1 is SGHNT and CDR2 YENEEA. The CDR3 runs 15 residues. The V gene lost 0 bases and the J gene lost 1 base, with 10 bases spanning the gap.

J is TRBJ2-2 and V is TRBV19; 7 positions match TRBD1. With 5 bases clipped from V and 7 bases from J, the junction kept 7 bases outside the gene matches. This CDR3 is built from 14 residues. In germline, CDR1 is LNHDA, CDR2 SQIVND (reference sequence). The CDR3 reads CASSPTGVGGELFF. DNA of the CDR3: TGTGCCAGTAGTCCAACAGGGGTCGGCGGGGAGCTGTTTTTT.

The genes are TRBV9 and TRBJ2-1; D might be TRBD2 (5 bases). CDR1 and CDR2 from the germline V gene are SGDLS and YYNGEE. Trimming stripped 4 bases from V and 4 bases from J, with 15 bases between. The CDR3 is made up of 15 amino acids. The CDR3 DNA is TGTGCCAGCAGCACCGAGGGCGTTGGGTACAATGAGCAGTTCTTC. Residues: CASSTEGVGYNEQFF.

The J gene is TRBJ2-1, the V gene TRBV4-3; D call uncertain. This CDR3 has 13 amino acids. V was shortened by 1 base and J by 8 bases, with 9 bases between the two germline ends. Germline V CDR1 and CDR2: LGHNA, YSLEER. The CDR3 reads CASSQGFRDEQFF. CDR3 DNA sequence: TGCGCCAGCAGCCAAGGGTTCCGGGATGAGCAGTTCTTC.

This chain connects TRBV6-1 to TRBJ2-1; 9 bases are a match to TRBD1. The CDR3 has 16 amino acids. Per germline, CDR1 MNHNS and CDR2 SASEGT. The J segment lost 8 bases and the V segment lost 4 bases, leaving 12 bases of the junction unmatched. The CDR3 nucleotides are TGTGCCAGCAGTGTAACCGGGACAGGGTATGGCGATGAGCAGTTCTTC. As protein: CASSVTGTGYGDEQFF.

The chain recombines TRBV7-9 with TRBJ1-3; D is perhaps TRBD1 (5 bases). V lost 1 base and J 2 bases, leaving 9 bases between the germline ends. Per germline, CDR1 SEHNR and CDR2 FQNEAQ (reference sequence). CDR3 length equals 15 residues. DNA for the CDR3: TGTGCCAGCAGCTTAGACGGGGGAACTGGAAACACCATATATTTT. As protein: CASSLDGGTGNTIYF.

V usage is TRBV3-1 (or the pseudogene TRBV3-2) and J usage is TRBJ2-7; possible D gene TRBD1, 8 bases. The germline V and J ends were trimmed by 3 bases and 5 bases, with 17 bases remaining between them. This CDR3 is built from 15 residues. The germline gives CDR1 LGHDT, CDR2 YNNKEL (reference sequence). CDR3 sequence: CASSHGGGQEDEQYF. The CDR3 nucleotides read TGTGCCAGCAGCCACGGCGGGGGACAGGAGGACGAGCAGTACTTC.